This T cell receptor (beta chain) derives from a study of shared T cell receptors in the human thymus. Generated by immunoSEQ multiplex PCR, the TCRdb table keeps only in-frame clones and is missing some. The table records just under 550,000 clones, 75% to 80% of them present only once. J lost 1 base, V lost 5 bases, and 1 base had no gene match. Germline values: CDR1 KGHSH, CDR2 LQKENI. There are 15 residues in the CDR3. The sample was also reused in another study, on human thymus T cells. That investigation notes: Thymic tissue was derived from resections collected during corrective heart surgery.

V gene TRBV18 combines with J gene TRBJ2-3, with TRBD2 matching over 12 bases. This clonotype was obtained from a boy in the first two years of life with a congenital heart defect. Sequenced input: thymocytes. The DNA of the CDR3 is TGTGCCAGCTCAAGGACTAGCGGGGGCACAGATACGCAGTATTTT. Amino acid sequence: CASSRTSGGTDTQYF.